This T cell receptor beta chain was found in a study of T cell responses to AZD1222 COVID-19 vaccine. Overall study context: Second-dose recipients at about 4 or about 12 weeks were treated as one pooled group. Overall study results and limits: Donors were largely white British and mainly female; clonal diversity was possibly underestimated. Spike-wide vaccine-associated CD4 TCRs dominated at 160-218 and 743-854. Among those given AZD1222, only 6 or 7 were seropositive at baseline.

Assay: immunoSEQ multiplex PCR; the TCRdb copy retains only in-frame clones and omits some. The sample yields about 140,000 clones, 88% seen once. In this sample, this clone turned up a few times. Its antigen is unknown. The sequenced sample was peripheral blood, obtained on day 0 of AZD1222 vaccination. The sequence was obtained from an adult in good health.

This CDR3 is CASSPLLLMNTEAFF. CDR3 coding DNA: TGTGCCAGCAGCCCGCTTCTTCTCATGAACACTGAAGCTTTCTTT. The gene calls are TRBV3-1 (or the pseudogene TRBV3-2) and TRBJ1-1; D remains unclear. Germline values: CDR1 LGHDT, CDR2 YNNKEL (reference sequence). Trimming cost V 4 bases and J 0 bases, with 12 bases left between them. CDR3 length equals 15 residues.